This T cell receptor beta chain was captured by sequencing in a study of T cells in women clearing cervical HPV infection. Sequenced by immunoSEQ multiplex PCR; TCRdb stores in-frame clones only, minus some. The sample shows about 36,000 clones, and roughly 1.6% sits with its ten largest clones. Study findings and constraints: Repertoire richness, not evenness, was significantly elevated in CIN3+ cases versus controls.

Of note for this clone: The antigen remains undetermined. With the read ending 3 residues before the CDR3 end, the germline J gene is used to fill in that end.

CDR3 size: 18 residues. CDR1 is SGHRS, CDR2 YFSETQ, per germline. The J segment lost 4 bases and the V segment lost 3 bases, leaving 13 bases of the junction unmatched. The chain recombines TRBV5-1 with TRBJ1-5; 10 nucleotides agree with TRBD1. The specimen sequenced was blood buffy coat. This TCR was sampled from a woman aged 18 to 69 with a cervical HPV16 infection that either progressed to CIN3+ or cleared (not recorded which). The DNA read from the CDR3 is TGCGCCAGCAGCTCCCTCCTCCGGGACAGGGGAAATAATCAGCCC. Residues: CASSSLLRDRGNNQP. The complete CDR3 protein is CASSSLLRDRGNNQPQHF.